The 31 T cell receptor beta chains below come from one sample, sequenced in a study of blood T cell repertoires in COVID-19. Some clones are missing from TCRdb's copy, which holds only in-frame ones; the method was immunoSEQ multiplex PCR. The data show under 200,000 clones, roughly four fifths seen once. The sample taken for sequencing was peripheral blood. The receptors originated from a woman of 80 years or more with acute or convalescent COVID-19.

The genes are TRBV4-2 and TRBJ2-7, with 7 nucleotides matching TRBD1. Trimming cost V 1 base and J 6 bases; bases outside gene matches: 9. The CDR3 covers 15 residues. From germline, CDR1 is LGHNA and CDR2 YNFKEQ. As DNA, the CDR3 is TGTGCCAGCAGCCAAGGACGACAGGGAACTTCCGAGCAGTACTTC. Translating gives CASSQGRQGTSEQYF.

The rearrangement links TRBV5-5 to TRBJ2-7; D is perhaps TRBD2 (5 bases). Germline CDR1 and CDR2: SGHKS and YYEKEE (reference sequence). V lost 9 bases and J lost 4, with 17 bases in between. The CDR3 totals 13 residues. The CDR3 region has the DNA TGTGCCATTCCCCCCCCGAGAGGGTACGAGCAGTACTTC. Encoded protein: CAIPPPRGYEQYF.

The rearrangement uses TRBV7-3 and TRBJ2-5; TRBD2 matches 12 bases. The V segment lost 2 bases and the J segment 4 bases; nucleotides outside the gene matches: 2. This CDR3 is 15 amino acids long. The germline CDR1 and CDR2 sequences are SGHTA and FQGTGA. The CDR3 sequence: CASSLGLAGTETQYF. The CDR3 bases are TGTGCCAGCAGCTTAGGACTAGCGGGAACAGAGACCCAGTACTTC.

The gene calls are TRBV2 and TRBJ2-2; possibly TRBD2 for D (6 bases). This CDR3 spans 14 amino acids. With 7 bases removed from V and 0 bases from J, the gap between germline ends came to 9 bases. Per the germline V gene, CDR1 is SNHLY and CDR2 is FYNNEI. The CDR3 coding sequence is TGTGCCAGCAAGGAGGGTTCGAACACCGGGGAGCTGTTTTTT. Its translation is CASKEGSNTGELFF.

The table lists this clone with a count of one. The chain links TRBV5-1 to TRBJ1-1; 12 bases match TRBD1. The V gene's germline CDR1 is SGHRS and CDR2 YFSETQ. This CDR3 has 16 residues. J gave up 3 bases and V 4 bases, and 7 bases lay outside the gene matches. CDR3 region: CASSPGQGALDTEAFF. The DNA of the CDR3 is TGCGCCAGCAGCCCGGGACAGGGGGCATTGGACACTGAAGCTTTCTTT.

The V gene is TRBV7-9, the J gene TRBJ1-2; 9 positions match TRBD1. Germline CDR1 reads SEHNR; CDR2 reads FQNEAQ (reference sequence). The CDR3 is made up of 16 amino acids. V was clipped by 1 base and J by 2 bases; unmatched bases: 5. CDR3 coding DNA: TGTGCCAGCAGCTTAGGCCCGGGACAGGGAAACTATGGCTACACCTTC. Protein product: CASSLGPGQGNYGYTF.

V and J are TRBV7-3 and TRBJ2-2; 9 bases match TRBD2. The CDR3 has 17 residues. V trimming: 1 base; J trimming: 4 bases; junction bases outside the gene matches: 7. CDR1 is SGHTA, CDR2 FQGTGA, per germline. In DNA form, the CDR3 reads TGTGCCAGCAGCTTAAGTGGGCTAGCGGGATCCACCGGGGAGCTGTTTTTT. This translates into CASSLSGLAGSTGELFF.

The chain uses TRBV6-6 and TRBJ1-4; the match to TRBD1 covers 7 bases. The V segment lost 5 bases and the J segment 7 bases; nucleotides outside the gene matches: 4. There are 13 residues in the CDR3. Germline CDR1 reads MNHNY; CDR2 reads SVGAGI (reference sequence). CDR3 sequence (DNA): TGTGCCAGCAGTCGACAGGGCTCTGAAAAACTGTTTTTT. As protein: CASSRQGSEKLFF.

The chain has TRBV3-1 (or the pseudogene TRBV3-2) and TRBJ2-2; 11 nucleotides agree with TRBD2. The CDR3 loop spans 16 amino acids. J was trimmed by 5 bases and V by 4 bases; bases with no gene match: 6. Germline assignment: CDR1 LGHDT and CDR2 YNNKEL (reference sequence). CDR3 in amino acids: CASSRRTSGRTGELFF. As DNA, the CDR3 is TGTGCCAGCAGCCGGCGTACTAGCGGGAGAACCGGGGAGCTGTTTTTT.

The chain uses TRBV6-4 and TRBJ1-1, with 10 bases matching TRBD1. Germline loops: CDR1 MRHNA, CDR2 SNTAGT. This CDR3 is built from 13 residues. V shed 4 bases, J shed 4 bases, and the junction held 0 bases outside the gene matches. CDR3 region: CASSGDRGTEAFF. The CDR3, as DNA: TGTGCCAGCAGTGGGGACAGGGGCACTGAAGCTTTCTTT.

This clone was seen just once. The CDR3 sequence: CASTSGGAIRSYNEQFF. In nucleotides, the CDR3 is TGTGCCAGCACCAGCGGGGGGGCCATTAGGTCCTACAATGAGCAGTTCTTC. The genes are TRBV7-9 and TRBJ2-1; 10 nucleotides match TRBD2. J gave up 1 base and V 7 bases, and 10 bases lay outside the gene matches. The CDR3 consists of 17 residues. Germline V CDR1 and CDR2: SEHNR, FQNEAQ (reference sequence). The full variable domain, in which reference TRBV7-9 and TRBJ2-1 provide the parts outside the CDR3, is DTGVSQNPRHKITKRGQNVTFRCDPISEHNRLYWYRQTLGQGPEFLTYFQNEAQLEKSRLLSDRFSAERPKGSFSTLEIQRTEQGDSAMYLCASTSGGAIRSYNEQFFGPGTRLTVL.

The chain employs TRBV2 and TRBJ1-6; TRBD1 is a possible D gene (5 bases). Germline lookup yields CDR1 SNHLY and CDR2 FYNNEI. Trimming removed 10 bases at V and 8 bases at J, with 15 bases between. The length of the CDR3 is 13 residues. CDR3: CATQQVGDSPLHF. CDR3 DNA: TGTGCCACCCAACAGGTAGGGGATTCACCCCTCCACTTT.

This clone was picked up a small number of times. V gene TRBV2 combines with J gene TRBJ1-5; no firm D call. The germline V gene encodes CDR1 SNHLY and CDR2 FYNNEI. Trimming removed 0 bases from V and 11 bases from J, with 20 bases in between. This CDR3 is built from 16 residues. This CDR3 is CASSEALVGSLGAQHF. The CDR3 region has the DNA TGTGCCAGCAGTGAAGCGCTAGTGGGCAGCCTGGGAGCCCAGCATTTT.

DNA for the CDR3: TGTGCCAGTAGCTTTCGGGGAAGTCAGCCCCAGCATTTT. Translating it yields CASSFRGSQPQHF. J is TRBJ1-5 and V is TRBV19; no firm D call. Trimming removed 6 bases from V and 6 bases from J, with 12 bases in between. Germline lookup yields CDR1 LNHDA and CDR2 SQIVND (reference sequence). This CDR3 spans 13 amino acids.

This clone came up a few times. This chain links TRBV15 with TRBJ2-3, with 10 nucleotides matching TRBD2. Trimming took 3 bases from V and 6 from J; bases not matched to a gene: 9. The length of the CDR3 is 16 residues. CDR1 LNHNV and CDR2 YYDKDF come from the germline V gene (reference sequence). CDR3 in amino acids: CATSSGLAGGRDTQYF. The CDR3 DNA sequence: TGTGCCACCAGCAGCGGCTTAGCGGGGGGCAGGGATACGCAGTATTTT. The whole variable domain, filled in from reference TRBV15 and TRBJ2-3, reads DAMVIQNPRYQVTQFGKPVTLSCSQTLNHNVMYWYQQKSSQAPKLLFHYYDKDFNNEADTPDNFQSRRPNTSFCFLDIRSPGLGDTAMYLCATSSGLAGGRDTQYFGPGTRLTVL.

The rearrangement joins TRBV30 to TRBJ1-1, with 10 bases aligning to TRBD1. CDR3 length equals 15 residues. J lost 4 bases, V lost 7 bases, and 12 bases had no gene match. The germline V gene encodes CDR1 GTSNPN and CDR2 SVGIG (reference sequence). The CDR3 DNA sequence: TGTGCCTCTACCCGGGACAGGGGCGGCGGCACTGAAGCTTTCTTT. Translated, it gives CASTRDRGGGTEAFF.

The chain joins TRBV11-2 to TRBJ1-1, with 7 bases identical to TRBD1. CDR1 is SGHAT, CDR2 FQNNGV, per germline. The CDR3 is 13 amino acids. V shed 5 bases, J shed 2 bases, and the junction held 2 bases outside the gene matches. The CDR3 region is CASSTGVNTEAFF. The CDR3 DNA reads TGTGCCAGCAGCACAGGGGTCAACACTGAAGCTTTCTTT.

This sequence joins TRBV7-7 and TRBJ2-5, with no clear D. CDR3 length: 14 amino acids. Trimming removed 3 bases from V and 5 bases from J, with 13 bases in between. Germline assignment: CDR1 SSHAT and CDR2 FNYEAQ (reference sequence). In DNA form, the CDR3 reads TGTGCCAGCAGCTTTAGTGGTCCCCGGGAGACCCAGTACTTC. Amino acids: CASSFSGPRETQYF.

This chain links TRBV2 with TRBJ1-4, with a tentative D call TRBD1 (5 bases). The CDR3 contains 13 residues. V was trimmed by 6 bases and J by 4 bases, leaving 9 bases between them. Germline loops: CDR1 SNHLY, CDR2 FYNNEI. The CDR3: CASRRGFNEKLFF. Written as DNA, the CDR3 is TGTGCCAGCAGGCGGGGGTTTAATGAAAAACTGTTTTTT. Supplemented by reference TRBV2 and TRBJ1-4, the full variable domain reads EPEVTQTPSHQVTQMGQEVILRCVPISNHLYFYWYRQILGQKVEFLVSFYNNEISEKSEIFDDQFSVERPDGSNFTLKIRSTKLEDSAMYFCASRRGFNEKLFFGSGTQLSVL.

This clone was detected a few times. The V and J genes are TRBV12-5 and TRBJ1-4, with 7 positions matching TRBD1. The germline V gene has CDR1 LGHNT and CDR2 FRNRAP. Trimming removed 6 bases from V and 5 bases from J; junction bases left unmatched: 6. The CDR3 extends over 14 amino acids. Written as DNA, the CDR3 is TGTGCTAGTGGACAGGGGCAGGGGAATGAAAAACTGTTTTTT. Encoded protein: CASGQGQGNEKLFF.

V usage is TRBV2 and J usage is TRBJ1-6; no clear D. The germline CDR1 and CDR2 sequences are SNHLY and FYNNEI. The CDR3 is 14 amino acids. The V end was cut by 8 bases, the J end by 6 bases, with 14 bases between. CDR3 sequence reads: CASLGVAVNSPLHF. As DNA, the CDR3 is TGTGCCAGCCTCGGGGTAGCTGTTAATTCACCCCTCCACTTT.

V and J are TRBV2 and TRBJ2-7; D ambiguous. V was pared by 3 bases and J by 5 bases, with 14 bases between. The CDR3 is 14 amino acids. CDR1 and CDR2 (germline): SNHLY, FYNNEI. The chain's CDR3 is CASSESQSAHEQYF. The CDR3, as DNA: TGTGCCAGCAGTGAGTCGCAGTCTGCCCACGAGCAGTACTTC.

The chain joins TRBV7-3 to TRBJ2-7, with a weak D call TRBD1 (6 bases). The ends were cut back, 5 bases at V and 4 bases at J, with 12 bases in the middle. Per the germline V gene, CDR1 is SGHTA and CDR2 is FQGTGA. This CDR3 comprises 13 residues. The DNA of the CDR3 is TGTGCCAGCAGCCTCGATACAGGGTACGAGCAGTACTTC. Translated: CASSLDTGYEQYF.

The V and J genes are TRBV15 and TRBJ1-5, with D possibly being TRBD1 (6 bases). Trimming pared 0 bases from V and 4 bases from J, leaving 22 bases between. CDR1 is LNHNV, CDR2 YYDKDF, per germline (reference sequence). The CDR3 is made up of 19 amino acids. CDR3 in amino acids: CATSRDRVVVLGTNQPQHF. The CDR3 DNA reads TGTGCCACCAGCAGAGATCGGGTTGTTGTCCTGGGGACAAATCAGCCCCAGCATTTT.

This chain joins TRBV7-2 and TRBJ1-4, with D maybe TRBD1 (5 bases). V lost 5 bases and J 5 bases, leaving 18 bases between the germline ends. This CDR3 has 16 amino acids. Looked up from germline, CDR1 is SGHTA and CDR2 is FQGNSA. This CDR3 is CASSEPGGAANEKLFF. CDR3 DNA sequence: TGTGCCAGCAGCGAACCGGGGGGAGCGGCAAATGAAAAACTGTTTTTT. Full variable domain (missing parts from reference TRBV7-2 and TRBJ1-4): GAGVSQSPSNKVTEKGKDVELRCDPISGHTALYWYRQSLGQGLEFLIYFQGNSAPDKSGLPSDRFSAERTGGSVSTLTIQRTQQEDSAVYLCASSEPGGAANEKLFFGSGTQLSVL.

This clone has more than one count but fewer than ten. The chain carries TRBV9 and TRBJ1-2; tentative D call: TRBD1 (6 bases). The V gene lost 4 bases and the J gene lost 8 bases, with 21 bases spanning the gap. The germline gives CDR1 SGDLS, CDR2 YYNGEE. This CDR3 contains 15 residues. The CDR3 loop reads CASSHLQGNLEGYTF. The CDR3 DNA is TGTGCCAGCAGCCACCTACAGGGTAACTTGGAAGGCTACACCTTC.

This chain uses TRBV30 with TRBJ1-4; D is undetermined. V was clipped by 0 bases and J by 8 bases, with 16 bases between them. The CDR3 runs 15 residues. CDR1 and CDR2 from the germline V gene are GTSNPN and SVGIG (reference sequence). The CDR3 reads CAWSVHNKGGEKLFF. The CDR3 coding sequence is TGTGCCTGGAGTGTACACAACAAAGGAGGGGAAAAACTGTTTTTT.

V usage is TRBV5-5 and J usage is TRBJ1-3; TRBD1 agrees at 7 bases. Germline V gives CDR1 SGHKS, CDR2 YYEKEE (reference sequence). V lost 4 bases to trimming and J lost 5 bases; unmatched junction nucleotides: 6. The CDR3 has 14 residues. This chain's CDR3 is CASSPGQDRNTIYF. The CDR3 bases are TGTGCCAGCAGCCCTGGACAGGATCGAAACACCATATATTTT.

The genes are TRBV5-8 and TRBJ1-2, with 8 bases matching TRBD1. The CDR3 loop spans 16 amino acids. After removal of 4 bases from V and 1 base from J, the junction contained 9 bases not matched to a gene. CDR1 and CDR2 from the germline V gene are SGHTS and YDEGEE. The CDR3 DNA follows: TGTGCCAGCAGCCCGTTCGGGACAGGCTTTAACTATGGCTACACCTTC. It encodes CASSPFGTGFNYGYTF.

The rearrangement uses TRBV29-1 and TRBJ2-1; 7 bases line up with TRBD1. V lost 7 bases to trimming and J lost 4 bases; unmatched junction nucleotides: 10. CDR1 SQVTM and CDR2 ANQGSEA come from the germline V gene. The CDR3 length is 14 residues. The DNA for the CDR3 is TGCAGCGCCGCAGGGGACAGACTTTACAATGAGCAGTTCTTC. As protein: CSAAGDRLYNEQFF.

The chain's CDR3 is CASSPGQGGYGYTF. CDR3 coding DNA: TGTGCCAGCAGCCCTGGACAGGGAGGGTATGGCTACACCTTC. V and J are TRBV7-9 and TRBJ1-2; 8 positions match TRBD1. V shed 5 bases, J shed 5 bases, and the junction held 7 bases outside the gene matches. Germline CDR1 SEHNR, CDR2 FQNEAQ (reference sequence). The CDR3 has 14 residues.